The 9 T cell receptor beta chains presented below share a single source sample, sequenced in a study of human T cells and chemical hapten exposure. Unique molecular identifiers were attached to individual cDNA molecules during library preparation. From the reads, TCRdb called clonotypes with MiXCR, one entry per CDR3 protein. The table lists about 120,000 distinct CDR3 sequences, roughly 8.5% of them singletons, with roughly 1.5% in the top ten. Whole blood that had not been fractionated was the source of extracted total RNA. Input material: whole blood. The receptors stem from a human donor in good health. Some clones in this sample may be carry-over from other donors' samples.

The genes are TRBV5-1 and TRBJ1-1; D may be TRBD1 (6 bases). The germline V and J ends were trimmed by 4 bases and 2 bases, with 15 bases remaining between them. The CDR3 totals 15 residues. Germline loops: CDR1 SGHRS, CDR2 YFSETQ. CDR3 in DNA: TGCGCCAGCAGCCCCTTCCAGGGGCAAAACACTGAAGCTTTCTTT. Protein: CASSPFQGQNTEAFF.

This clonotype has ten or more counts. The J gene is TRBJ1-3, the V gene TRBV20-1, with D possibly matching TRBD1 (5 bases). V was pared by 6 bases and J by 0 bases, with 9 bases between. The CDR3 contains 13 residues. The germline V gene encodes CDR1 DFQATT and CDR2 SNEGSKA (reference sequence). This chain's CDR3 is CSATRGSGNTIYF. The CDR3, as DNA: TGCAGTGCCACAAGGGGCTCTGGAAACACCATATATTTT.

The chain recombines TRBV6-5 with TRBJ2-7, with D perhaps matching TRBD2 (5 bases). V was trimmed by 6 bases and J by 5 bases, leaving 17 bases between them. The CDR3 covers 14 residues. Germline V gives CDR1 MNHEY, CDR2 SVGAGI. The CDR3 region is CASSLTGGFDEQYF. In DNA form, the CDR3 reads TGTGCCAGCAGCCTGACCGGCGGGTTTGACGAGCAGTACTTC.

This clonotype appeared a few times. The V and J genes are TRBV9 and TRBJ2-1, with 7 bases lining up with TRBD1. The CDR3 extends over 15 amino acids. The germline gives CDR1 SGDLS, CDR2 YYNGEE. The junction had 11 bases not matched to a gene; V was cut back by 4 bases and J by 7 bases. The CDR3 coding sequence is TGTGCCAGCAGCCCGAAACAGGGGCCATCAAATGAGCAGTTCTTC. Amino acids: CASSPKQGPSNEQFF.

This clonotype was recorded a few times. CDR3 loop: CASSLGGGESNQPQHF. The CDR3 coding sequence is TGTGCCAGCAGCTTGGGAGGGGGTGAAAGCAATCAGCCCCAGCATTTT. This chain connects TRBV5-6 to TRBJ1-5; D might be TRBD1 (6 bases). Trimming pared 0 bases from V and 1 base from J, leaving 11 bases between. Germline V gene sequence: CDR1 SGHDT, CDR2 YYEEEE. The CDR3 loop spans 16 amino acids.

At least ten counts were recorded for this clonotype. This CDR3 reads CASSYSGGPSEKLFF. CDR3 bases: TGTGCCAGCAGTTACTCAGGGGGGCCGAGTGAAAAACTGTTTTTT. The J gene is TRBJ1-4, the V gene TRBV6-5; possibly TRBD1 for D (6 bases). V was cut by 0 bases and J by 7 bases, with 12 bases left in between. Germline lookup yields CDR1 MNHEY and CDR2 SVGAGI. This CDR3 region has 15 residues.

This sequence joins TRBV19 and TRBJ2-5; D ambiguous. Trimming shortened V by 0 bases and J by 5 bases, and 7 bases separated the two germline ends. The CDR3 runs to 13 residues. CDR1 and CDR2 (germline): LNHDA, SQIVND (reference sequence). CDR3 nucleotides: TGTGCCAGTAGTATAGACTCTACGGAGACCCAGTACTTC. Translating it yields CASSIDSTETQYF.

This clonotype was seen a handful of times. The chain couples TRBV4-1 to TRBJ2-5, with 10 bases aligning to TRBD2. Germline V gives CDR1 MGHRA, CDR2 YSYEKL. The ends lost 0 bases at V and 5 bases at J; junction bases unmatched: 9. The CDR3 contains 17 residues. CDR3 in amino acids: CASSQDRLAGEEETQYF. The DNA of the CDR3 is TGCGCCAGCAGCCAAGACCGGCTAGCGGGAGAGGAGGAGACCCAGTACTTC.

The sample holds many counts of this clonotype. V and J are TRBV4-2 and TRBJ1-1, with a tentative D call TRBD1 (6 bases). This CDR3 spans 13 amino acids. Germline assignment: CDR1 LGHNA and CDR2 YNFKEQ. V gave up 0 bases and J gave up 5 bases, with 7 bases separating them. The CDR3, as DNA: TGTGCCAGCAGCCAAGACAGGGGTACTGAAGCTTTCTTT. This translates into CASSQDRGTEAFF.